A single sample is the source of the 17 T cell receptor beta chains below, sequenced in a study of cytomegalovirus exposure and HLA in healthy donors. 60 Vbeta and 13 Jbeta primers were used in PCR. Measured with immunoSEQ multiplex PCR; TCRdb has only the in-frame clones, and not every one. The data hold some 220,000 clones, with roughly 84% observed a single time. Sequencing input: PBMCs. These receptors came from a girl aged 2 to 9 in good health and CMV-seronegative.

This chain uses TRBV18 with TRBJ1-3, with a tentative D call TRBD1 (6 bases). This CDR3 is 15 amino acids long. Trimming removed 3 bases at V and 4 bases at J, with 13 bases between. Germline lookup yields CDR1 KGHSH and CDR2 LQKENI. The CDR3 sequence: CASSPAQGPGNTIYF. CDR3 DNA sequence: TGTGCCAGCTCACCCGCTCAGGGGCCAGGAAACACCATATATTTT.

This clone was seen more than once but under ten times. The chain carries TRBV19 and TRBJ2-1; possibly TRBD2 for D (5 bases). V lost 6 bases to trimming and J lost 7 bases, with 13 bases between them. Germline values: CDR1 LNHDA, CDR2 SQIVND (reference sequence). The CDR3 covers 13 residues. The CDR3 reads CASRGSGMNEQFF. The CDR3 DNA follows: TGTGCCAGTAGAGGGAGTGGAATGAATGAGCAGTTCTTC.

V and J are TRBV5-4 and TRBJ2-7; D perhaps matches TRBD1 (6 bases). Per germline, CDR1 SGHNT and CDR2 YYREEE (reference sequence). Trimming stripped 2 bases from V and 3 bases from J, with 18 bases between. This CDR3 spans 16 amino acids. The CDR3 here is CASSFDVATGGYEQYF. CDR3 bases: TGTGCCAGCAGCTTTGATGTAGCGACAGGCGGCTACGAGCAGTACTTC.

This clone appeared a single time. This chain links TRBV21-1 with TRBJ1-6; TRBD1 is the table's D call and was not checked against the DNA. TRBV21-1 is listed as a pseudogene. CDR3 length: 13 residues. The CDR3 spells CASSILQGCCVHF. The CDR3 DNA reads TGTGCCAGCAGCATACTCCAGGGCTGTTGTGTCCACTTT.

The chain joins TRBV5-1 to TRBJ2-7; 8 positions match TRBD1. The CDR3 is 14 amino acids. Germline V lookup: CDR1 SGHRS, CDR2 YFSETQ. V shed 1 base, J shed 3 bases, and the junction held 3 bases outside the gene matches. CDR3 bases: TGCGCCAGCAGCTTGACAGGGGGTGTCTACGAGCAGTACTTC. It specifies CASSLTGGVYEQYF.

The V gene is TRBV19, the J gene TRBJ1-1, with 8 bases lining up with TRBD1. Germline CDR1 and CDR2: LNHDA and SQIVND (reference sequence). The CDR3 is 14 residues long. The V segment lost 3 bases and the J segment 4 bases; nucleotides outside the gene matches: 4. The CDR3: CASSIRGLSTEAFF. CDR3 DNA: TGTGCCAGTAGTATCAGGGGGCTGAGCACTGAAGCTTTCTTT.

This chain links TRBV30 with TRBJ1-2; D possibly corresponds to TRBD1 (5 bases). This CDR3 region has 12 residues. Trimming cost V 8 bases and J 7 bases, with 17 bases left between them. Germline CDR1 and CDR2: GTSNPN and SVGIG (reference sequence). The CDR3 loop is CAGDWSRGGYTF. The CDR3 DNA follows: TGTGCCGGGGACTGGAGTCGCGGTGGCTACACCTTC.

The chain links TRBV21-1 to TRBJ1-1; TRBD1 reflects the table's D call only, with no check against the DNA. TRBV21-1 is described as a pseudogene. This CDR3 comprises 16 residues. CDR3 loop: CASSKLQGNGNTEAFF. DNA for the CDR3: TGTGCCAGCAGCAAACTGCAGGGGAATGGGAACACTGAAGCTTTCTTT.

The V gene is TRBV7-2, the J gene TRBJ1-1; possibly TRBD1 for D (6 bases). Trimming shortened V by 0 bases and J by 4 bases, and 9 bases separated the two germline ends. In germline, CDR1 is SGHTA, CDR2 FQGNSA. This CDR3 is 14 amino acids long. For the CDR3, the DNA is TGTGCCAGCAGCTTAGCCTACAGGGCCACTGAAGCTTTCTTT. The encoded protein is CASSLAYRATEAFF.

J is TRBJ2-7 and V is TRBV5-4, with D maybe TRBD1 (6 bases). The CDR3 is 18 residues long. With 0 bases removed from V and 1 base from J, the gap between germline ends came to 20 bases. Germline V lookup: CDR1 SGHNT, CDR2 YYREEE (reference sequence). In nucleotides, the CDR3 is TGTGCCAGCAGCTTGGAGTCGGGGTTGGGCAGGGGATCCTACGAGCAGTACTTC. Amino acid sequence: CASSLESGLGRGSYEQYF.

The chain has TRBV7-6 and TRBJ2-5, with 7 bases lining up with TRBD2. CDR3 size: 18 residues. Trimming removed 7 bases from V and 5 bases from J; junction bases left unmatched: 22. Germline assignment: CDR1 SGHVS and CDR2 FNYEAQ. CDR3 residues: CASTATGGFGTLGETQYF. CDR3 sequence (DNA): TGTGCCAGCACCGCAACCGGGGGGTTCGGGACCTTGGGGGAGACCCAGTACTTC.

This chain links TRBV25-1 with TRBJ1-6, with D unresolved. This CDR3 contains 18 residues. V was clipped by 1 base and J by 0 bases, with 13 bases between them. CDR1 is MGHDK and CDR2 is SYGVNS in the germline V gene. In DNA, the CDR3 is TGTGCCAGCAGTGAATCGAGGATCTGGAGCTCCTATAATTCACCCCTCCACTTT. As protein: CASSESRIWSSYNSPLHF.

In DNA form, the CDR3 reads TGTGCCTGGAGGGATAACAGGGGGCTTTATGGCTACACCTTC. It codes for CAWRDNRGLYGYTF. V is TRBV30 and J is TRBJ1-2; 9 nucleotides match TRBD1. Germline CDR1 and CDR2: GTSNPN and SVGIG (reference sequence). The CDR3 contains 14 residues. The ends lost 3 bases at V and 5 bases at J; junction bases unmatched: 7.

The rearrangement joins TRBV4-2 to TRBJ2-3, with 10 bases lining up with TRBD2. Germline CDR1 reads LGHNA; CDR2 reads YNFKEQ. The J segment lost 2 bases and the V segment lost 4 bases, leaving 9 bases of the junction unmatched. There are 17 residues in the CDR3. The CDR3 DNA sequence: TGTGCCAGCAGCCTCTTACCAGCGGGGGGGGACACAGATACGCAGTATTTT. As protein: CASSLLPAGGDTDTQYF.

The rearrangement joins TRBV12-5 to TRBJ1-1, with D unclear. CDR3 length equals 12 residues. The germline gives CDR1 LGHNT, CDR2 FRNRAP. V lost 0 bases to trimming and J lost 7 bases, with 6 bases between them. The CDR3 region has the DNA TGTGCTAGTGGTTTGGTACACCATGAAGCTTTCTTT. Translating it yields CASGLVHHEAFF. Based on the CDR3 plus reference TRBV12-5 and TRBJ1-1, the full variable domain is DARVTQTPRHKVTEMGQEVTMRCQPILGHNTVFWYRQTMMQGLELLAYFRNRAPLDDSGMPKDRFSAEMPDATLATLKIQPSEPRDSAVYFCASGLVHHEAFFGQGTRLTVV.

This rearrangement joins TRBV25-1 to TRBJ2-3; a possible D gene is TRBD1 (7 bases). The V gene's germline CDR1 is MGHDK and CDR2 SYGVNS. This CDR3 comprises 14 residues. V was clipped by 6 bases and J by 4 bases, with 14 bases between them. The CDR3 region is CASRRTGGADTQYF. The DNA of the CDR3 is TGTGCCAGCAGGCGGACAGGAGGGGCAGATACGCAGTATTTT.

The chain is built from TRBV15 and TRBJ2-1; 9 bases are shared with TRBD2. This CDR3 has 16 residues. Germline V lookup: CDR1 LNHNV, CDR2 YYDKDF (reference sequence). With V trimmed by 8 bases and J by 4 bases, 12 bases remained unmatched. The CDR3 sequence: CATSLVVLAGYNEQFF. CDR3 bases: TGTGCCACCTCTCTAGTCGTACTAGCGGGTTACAATGAGCAGTTCTTC. The full variable domain, its missing parts supplied by reference TRBV15 and TRBJ2-1, is DAMVIQNPRYQVTQFGKPVTLSCSQTLNHNVMYWYQQKSSQAPKLLFHYYDKDFNNEADTPDNFQSRRPNTSFCFLDIRSPGLGDTAMYLCATSLVVLAGYNEQFFGPGTRLTVL.